This TCR beta chain was recorded in a study of neurological immune-mediated disorders. Study information: Disease course was recorded as relapsing-remitting for roughly 31 and secondary progressive for about 9% of the roughly 35 multiple sclerosis patients.

There are many counts of this clonotype. What it recognizes is unknown. Study results and limitations: Association of the multiple sclerosis repertoire cluster with clinical or MRI features was not observed for any feature.

The cDNA was produced through 5'RACE with 10-nucleotide random UMIs. TCRdb ran MiXCR on the 5' RACE reads and lists one entry per CDR3 protein. The sample has 50,000 to 60,000 distinct CDR3 sequences, just under 4% seen once. With V trimmed by 5 bases and J by 5 bases, 7 bases remained unmatched. This CDR3 comprises 14 residues. Germline V CDR1 and CDR2: KGHSH, LQKENI. Sequencing was carried out using CD4+ T cells from blood. The chain has TRBV18 and TRBJ1-2; 8 positions agree with TRBD1. The clonotype was recovered from a woman aged 35 to 49 with multiple sclerosis. This chain's CDR3 is CASSSGTGGYGYTF. The CDR3, as DNA: TGTGCCAGCTCATCCGGGACAGGAGGATATGGCTACACCTTC.